The clone carrying this T cell receptor (beta chain) turned up a few times. The sample originates from a study of post-analysis software for immune sequencing data. The TCR beta cDNA libraries carried unique molecular identifiers. In TCRdb, the PCR reads were re-called with MiXCR into one record per CDR3 protein. The data contain approximately 730,000 distinct CDR3 sequences, 46% of them singletons. The TCR originated in a girl aged 5 to 17 with multiple sclerosis. Sequencing was done on a sample of blood.

CDR3 in amino acids: CSARATGTRDYTF. The CDR3 DNA follows: TGCAGTGCTAGAGCAACCGGGACAAGAGACTACACCTTC. This chain joins TRBV20-1 and TRBJ1-2; weak D call: TRBD1 (6 bases). Germline assignment: CDR1 DFQATT and CDR2 SNEGSKA (reference sequence). Trimming pared 1 base from V and 10 bases from J, leaving 16 bases between. This CDR3 spans 13 amino acids.